This T cell receptor (beta chain) was sequenced during a study of CD8 T cell repertoires and HIV-1 epitope variants (dated by TCRdb to 2018 to 2020). For context, the study as a whole: In separate culture wells, T cells were stimulated with each of twenty-five peptides that represented autologous and known Gag and Nef epitope variants. The control conditions were a CMV, EBV and flu peptide pool, the Ebola AY9 epitope as a negative control, and a well with no peptide. The epitopes tested were three Gag epitope families plus Nef HW9 and YT9. T cells were enriched with the EasySep Human T Cell Enrichment Kit and co-cultured with equal numbers of autologous T cell-negative cells as antigen-presenting cells. For 10 days the cultures were kept in IMDM with gentamicin, and on days 3 and 7 half of the media was changed with IL-2, IL-7 and IL-15 added. A 1M T cell aliquot was kept as an uncultured baseline condition, separate from the 83 T cell cultures. A total of approximately 77 T cell cultures were run, with each culture condition performed in triplicate except for one peptide, which was performed in duplicate. Broad study findings and their caveats: Of the nine antigen-specific TCR beta clonotypes identified, five or six appeared cross-reactive for autologous or known escape epitope variants. The assay identified only TCR beta chains and indicated proliferation to antigen, not T cell function or cytokine profile. About 5 clonotypes recognized the Nef KF9 family and one the HW9 family, with no responses to the TAALDMSHF plasma variant.

Sequencing of TCR beta CDR3 regions was done on the immunoSEQ platform at survey depth. The QIAamp DNA micro kit was used to extract genomic DNA from every cultured and uncultured CD8+ T cell population. Regarding the original processing steps: Any sample with under 5,000 productive reads was excluded, and this exclusion removed about 6.5% of the roughly 75 cultures stimulated with HIV peptides. Sequences were trimmed to CDR3 by a MANAFEST web app, and nonproductive sequences, CDR3s under 5 amino acids, and sequences not starting with C or ending with F/W were removed. For a clonotype to count as antigen-specific, the clonotype had to expand relative to the no-peptide control in at least 2 of 3 replicates at FDR 0.01, and only within one epitope family. In addition, a specific clonotype needed a frequency at least fivefold higher than in wells stimulated with peptides from other epitope families. TCRdb provides this immuneACCESS table in a form limited to in-frame rearrangements. Some clones are lacking; in checked studies, under half of them reflect an unresolved V gene, and why the rest are absent is not known. V and J calls and clone size are copied from that table; D and trimming were computed from the DNA. In all, the sample holds a few thousand clones, and less than 70% of those were seen once. Of the sample, under 40% falls within the top ten clones.

The EasySep Human CD8+ T Cell Enrichment Kit was used on day 10 to isolate CD8+ T cells from every culture. To note about this clone: Its antigen specificity is not known. No base quality values were provided; no much bigger clone lies one nucleotide off.

The CDR3, cysteine through phenylalanine, is 12 amino acids long. Only CDR3 DNA is held: 36 bases, read in frame from base 1. Taken from the germline V gene, the CDR1 and CDR2 loops are MNHEY and SVGAGI. Trimming costs V 4 bases and J 8 bases, and their ends lie 9 bases apart. The sequence is built from TRBV6-5 and TRBJ2-1; there is no confident call for the D gene. This TCR was sampled from a male donor with HIV. The sample consisted of cultured CD8+ T cells derived from PBMCs. The DNA reads TGTGCCAGCAGTTCCCGGTTCCATGAGCAGTTCTTC. This yields the protein CASSSRFHEQFF.